Reported below is one T cell receptor beta chain. Antigen: not known. These data come from a study of vaccination effects on CD4 cells after COVID-19. General observations from the study: In the late period after vaccination, infection- and vaccine-induced clones contracted markedly. In healthy vaccinees, only 1 of 255 vaccine-induced clones cross-reacted with common cold coronaviruses.

This CDR3 comprises 14 residues. From germline, CDR1 is SQVTM and CDR2 ANQGSEA. V was shortened by 7 bases and J by 1 base, with 15 bases between the two germline ends. Here immunoSEQ multiplex PCR was the method, and the copy in TCRdb shows in-frame clones only, minus some. The data show around 81,000 clones, 60% to 85% seen once. CD4+ T cells specific for antigen were expanded with viral peptide pools by the ViraFEST assay before sequencing. When around ten days of culture had elapsed, CD4+ T cells were isolated. The vaccine given was either BNT162b2 or mRNA-1273, in two doses. Sample: CD4+ T cells from PBMCs cultured with HCoV-OC43 spike peptides, taken after COVID-19 vaccination. The subset: HCoV-OC43 spike overlapping peptide pool stimulation. The sequence came from a human donor who received a COVID-19 vaccine. The rearrangement uses TRBV29-1 and TRBJ2-3; weak D call: TRBD2 (6 bases). The DNA for the CDR3 is TGCAGCGCGGAAGCGTCGGGGGGCACAGATACGCAGTATTTT. This gives the protein CSAEASGGTDTQYF.